This T cell receptor beta chain was captured in a study of control samples from healthy donors and cancer patients. Germline CDR1 reads LGHDT; CDR2 reads YNNKEL (reference sequence). V lost 1 base to trimming and J lost 5 bases, with 18 bases between them. The CDR3 length is 16 residues. Libraries were prepared by immunoSEQ multiplex PCR; TCRdb keeps only in-frame clonotypes and omits some of them. The sample consists of about 34,000 clones, around 83% of them appearing once. The clonotype originates from a woman aged 40 to 50 with lung cancer. The rearrangement links TRBV3-1 (or the pseudogene TRBV3-2) to TRBJ2-7; possibly TRBD1 for D (7 bases). Material for sequencing was PBMCs. Here the CDR3 reads CASSQGQGGRGNEQYF. The CDR3 nucleotides are TGTGCCAGCAGCCAAGGTCAGGGGGGCAGGGGCAACGAGCAGTACTTC.